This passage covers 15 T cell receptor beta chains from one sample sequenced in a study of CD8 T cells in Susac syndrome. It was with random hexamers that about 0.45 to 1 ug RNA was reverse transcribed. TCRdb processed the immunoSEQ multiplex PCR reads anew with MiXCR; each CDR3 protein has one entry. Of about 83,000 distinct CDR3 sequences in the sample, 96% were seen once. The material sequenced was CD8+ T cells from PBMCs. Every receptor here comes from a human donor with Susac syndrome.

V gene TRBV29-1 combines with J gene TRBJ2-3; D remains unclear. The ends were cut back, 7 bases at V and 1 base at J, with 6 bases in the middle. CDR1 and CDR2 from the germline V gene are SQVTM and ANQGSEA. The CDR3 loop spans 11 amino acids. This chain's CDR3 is CSALGTDTQYF. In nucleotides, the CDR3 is TGCAGCGCCCTTGGCACAGATACGCAGTATTTT.

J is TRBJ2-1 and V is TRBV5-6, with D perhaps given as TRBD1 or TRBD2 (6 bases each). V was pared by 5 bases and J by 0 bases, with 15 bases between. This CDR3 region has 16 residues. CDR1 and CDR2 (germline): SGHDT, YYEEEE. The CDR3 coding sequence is TGTGCCAGCAGTCCAGCAGGAGGGGGCTCCTACAATGAGCAGTTCTTC. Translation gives CASSPAGGGSYNEQFF.

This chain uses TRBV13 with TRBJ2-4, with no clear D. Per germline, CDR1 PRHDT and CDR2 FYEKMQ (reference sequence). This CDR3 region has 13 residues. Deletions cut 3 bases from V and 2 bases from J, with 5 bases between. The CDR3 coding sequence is TGTGCCAGCAGCTTCGGATCCAAAAACATTCAGTACTTC. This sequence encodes CASSFGSKNIQYF.

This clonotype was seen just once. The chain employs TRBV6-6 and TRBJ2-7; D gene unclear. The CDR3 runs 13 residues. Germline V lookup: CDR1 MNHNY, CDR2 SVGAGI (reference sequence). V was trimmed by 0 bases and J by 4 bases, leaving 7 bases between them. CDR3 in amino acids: CASSYSVQYEQYV. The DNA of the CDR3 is TGTGCCAGCAGTTACTCTGTACAGTACGAGCAGTACGTC.

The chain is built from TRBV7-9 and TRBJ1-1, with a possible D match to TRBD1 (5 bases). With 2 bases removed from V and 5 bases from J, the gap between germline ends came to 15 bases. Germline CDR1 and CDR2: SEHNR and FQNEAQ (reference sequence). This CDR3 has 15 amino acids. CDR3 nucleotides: TGTGCCAGCAGCTTAAGTAGGGGTAGGTGGACTGAAGCTTTCTTT. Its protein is CASSLSRGRWTEAFF.

CDR3 sequence: CASTVDSGSSYNEQFF. DNA for the CDR3: TGTGCCAGCACCGTTGACTCAGGGAGCTCCTACAATGAGCAGTTCTTC. The chain links TRBV12-3 or TRBV12-4 to TRBJ2-1; D tentatively fits TRBD1 or TRBD2 (5 bases each). The V end lost 7 bases, the J end lost 0 bases, and 16 bases lay between the germline ends. The CDR3 is 16 amino acids.

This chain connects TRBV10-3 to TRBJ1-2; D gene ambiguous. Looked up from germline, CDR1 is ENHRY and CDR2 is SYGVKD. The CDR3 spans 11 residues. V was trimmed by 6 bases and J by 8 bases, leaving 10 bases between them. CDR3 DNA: TGTGCCATCAGCGAAGCAAAAGGCTACACCTTC. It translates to CAISEAKGYTF.

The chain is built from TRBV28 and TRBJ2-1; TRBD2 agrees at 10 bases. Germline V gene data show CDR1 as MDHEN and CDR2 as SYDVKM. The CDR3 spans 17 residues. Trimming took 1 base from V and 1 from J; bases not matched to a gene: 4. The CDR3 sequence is CASSLSLAGVSYNEQFF. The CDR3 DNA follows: TGTGCCAGCAGTTTATCGCTAGCGGGAGTGTCCTACAATGAGCAGTTCTTC.

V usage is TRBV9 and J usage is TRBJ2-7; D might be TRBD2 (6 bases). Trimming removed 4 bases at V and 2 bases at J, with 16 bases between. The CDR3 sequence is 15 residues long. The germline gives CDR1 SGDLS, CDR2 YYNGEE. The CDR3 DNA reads TGTGCCAGCAGCCAAGGGGACTCCTCTACCTACGAGCAGTACTTC. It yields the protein CASSQGDSSTYEQYF. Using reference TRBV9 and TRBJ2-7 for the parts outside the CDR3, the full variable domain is DSGVTQTPKHLITATGQRVTLRCSPRSGDLSVYWYQQSLDQGLQFLIQYYNGEERAKGNILERFSAQQFPDLHSELNLSSLELGDSALYFCASSQGDSSTYEQYFGPGTRLTVT.

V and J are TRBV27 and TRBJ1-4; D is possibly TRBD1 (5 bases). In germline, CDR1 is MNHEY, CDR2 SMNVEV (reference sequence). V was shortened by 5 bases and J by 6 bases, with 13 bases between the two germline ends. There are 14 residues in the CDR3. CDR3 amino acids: CASSVRVADEKLFF. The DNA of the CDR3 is TGTGCCAGCAGTGTCAGGGTGGCCGATGAAAAACTGTTTTTT.

The CDR3 bases are TGTGCCAGCAGTATAAGCAAGCGGGGGAGGAGCACAGATACGCAGTATTTT. Translated, it gives CASSISKRGRSTDTQYF. This chain uses TRBV9 with TRBJ2-3; TRBD2 aligns across 8 bases. CDR1 and CDR2 from the germline V gene are SGDLS and YYNGEE. Trimming removed 5 bases from V and 0 bases from J; junction bases left unmatched: 11. The CDR3 sequence is 17 residues long.

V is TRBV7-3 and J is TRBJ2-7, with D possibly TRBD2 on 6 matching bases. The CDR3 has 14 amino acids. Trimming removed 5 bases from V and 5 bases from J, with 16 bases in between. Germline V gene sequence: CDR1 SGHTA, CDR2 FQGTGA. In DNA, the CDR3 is TGTGCCAGCAGCCCCGCGGGGCTAGGGGACGAGCAGTACTTC. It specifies CASSPAGLGDEQYF.

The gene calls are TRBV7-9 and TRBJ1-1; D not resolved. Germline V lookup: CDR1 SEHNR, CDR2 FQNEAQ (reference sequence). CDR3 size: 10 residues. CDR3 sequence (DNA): TGTGTCCCGGGGAACACTGAAGCTTTCTTT. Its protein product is CVPGNTEAFF.

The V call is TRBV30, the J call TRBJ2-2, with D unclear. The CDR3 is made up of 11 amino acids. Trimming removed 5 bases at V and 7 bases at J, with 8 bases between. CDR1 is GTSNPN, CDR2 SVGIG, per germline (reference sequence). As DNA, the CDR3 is TGTGCCTGGGGGCCTGTCGGGGAGCTGTTTTTT. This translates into CAWGPVGELFF.

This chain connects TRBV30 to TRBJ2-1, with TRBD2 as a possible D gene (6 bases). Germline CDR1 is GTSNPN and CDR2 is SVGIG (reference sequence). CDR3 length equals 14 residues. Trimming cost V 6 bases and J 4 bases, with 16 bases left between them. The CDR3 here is CACGLTPLYNEQFF. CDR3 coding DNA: TGTGCCTGTGGACTAACTCCGTTGTACAATGAGCAGTTCTTC.